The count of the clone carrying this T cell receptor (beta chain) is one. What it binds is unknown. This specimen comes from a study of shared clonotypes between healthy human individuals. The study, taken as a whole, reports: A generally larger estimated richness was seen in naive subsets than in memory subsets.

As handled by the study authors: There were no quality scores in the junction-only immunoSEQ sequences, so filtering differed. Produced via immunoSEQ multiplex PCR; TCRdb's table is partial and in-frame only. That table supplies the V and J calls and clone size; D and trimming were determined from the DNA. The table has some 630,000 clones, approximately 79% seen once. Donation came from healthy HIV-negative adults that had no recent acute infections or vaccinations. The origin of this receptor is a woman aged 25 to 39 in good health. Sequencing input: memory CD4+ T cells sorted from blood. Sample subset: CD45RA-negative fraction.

The CDR3 loop reads CASSLGQGDQETQYF. The CDR3 DNA sequence: TGTGCCAGCAGCTTGGGACAGGGAGACCAAGAGACCCAGTACTTC. The chain couples TRBV5-4 to TRBJ2-5, with TRBD1 identical over 7 bases. This CDR3 spans 15 amino acids. V shed 0 bases and J 0 bases; nucleotides not matched to a gene: 2. Germline values: CDR1 SGHNT, CDR2 YYREEE (reference sequence).